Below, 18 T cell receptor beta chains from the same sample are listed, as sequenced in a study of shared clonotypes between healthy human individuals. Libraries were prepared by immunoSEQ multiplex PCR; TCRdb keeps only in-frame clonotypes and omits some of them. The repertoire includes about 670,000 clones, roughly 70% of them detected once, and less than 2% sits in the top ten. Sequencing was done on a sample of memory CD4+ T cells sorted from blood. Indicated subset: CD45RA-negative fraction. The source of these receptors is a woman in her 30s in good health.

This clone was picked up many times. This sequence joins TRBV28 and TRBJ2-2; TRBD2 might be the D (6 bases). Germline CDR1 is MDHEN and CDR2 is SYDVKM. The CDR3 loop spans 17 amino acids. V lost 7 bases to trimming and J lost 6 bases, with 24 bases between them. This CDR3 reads CASIPAGPSSWSGELFF. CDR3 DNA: TGTGCCAGCATCCCGGCGGGGCCCTCGTCTTGGTCCGGGGAGCTGTTTTTT.

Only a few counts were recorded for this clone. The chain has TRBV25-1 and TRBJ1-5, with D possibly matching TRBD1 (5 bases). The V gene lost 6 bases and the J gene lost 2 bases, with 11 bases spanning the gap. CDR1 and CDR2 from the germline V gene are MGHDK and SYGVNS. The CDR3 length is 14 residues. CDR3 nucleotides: TGTGCCAGCAGGGGAGGGACGGGCAATCAGCCCCAGCATTTT. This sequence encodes CASRGGTGNQPQHF.

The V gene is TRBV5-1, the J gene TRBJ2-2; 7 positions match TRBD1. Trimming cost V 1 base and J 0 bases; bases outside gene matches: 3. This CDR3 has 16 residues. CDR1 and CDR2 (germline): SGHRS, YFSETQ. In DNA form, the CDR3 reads TGCGCCAGCAGCTTGAGTCAGGGGGCGAACACCGGGGAGCTGTTTTTT. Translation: CASSLSQGANTGELFF.

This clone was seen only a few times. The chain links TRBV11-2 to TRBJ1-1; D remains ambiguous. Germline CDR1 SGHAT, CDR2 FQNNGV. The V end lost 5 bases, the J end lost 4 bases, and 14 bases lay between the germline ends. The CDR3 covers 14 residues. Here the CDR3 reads CASSISLKGTEAFF. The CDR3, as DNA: TGTGCCAGCAGCATCAGCCTAAAGGGCACTGAAGCTTTCTTT.

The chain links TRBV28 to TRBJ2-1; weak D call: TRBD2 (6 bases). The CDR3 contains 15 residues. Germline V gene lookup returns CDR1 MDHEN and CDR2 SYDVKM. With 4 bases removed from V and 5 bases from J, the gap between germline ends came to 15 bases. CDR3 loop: CASSSGLLENNEQFF. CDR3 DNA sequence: TGTGCCAGCAGTTCGGGACTGTTAGAAAACAATGAGCAGTTCTTC.

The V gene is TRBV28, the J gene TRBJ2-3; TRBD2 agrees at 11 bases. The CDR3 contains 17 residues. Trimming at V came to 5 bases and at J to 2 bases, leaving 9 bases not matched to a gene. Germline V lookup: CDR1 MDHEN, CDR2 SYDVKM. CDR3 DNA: TGTGCCAGCAGTCCCCTCGCTAGCGGGAGGTTCACAGATACGCAGTATTTT. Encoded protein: CASSPLASGRFTDTQYF. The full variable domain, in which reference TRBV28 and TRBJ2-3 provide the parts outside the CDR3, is DVKVTQSSRYLVKRTGEKVFLECVQDMDHENMFWYRQDPGLGLRLIYFSYDVKMKEKGDIPEGYSVSREKKERFSLILESASTNQTSMYLCASSPLASGRFTDTQYFGPGTRLTVL.

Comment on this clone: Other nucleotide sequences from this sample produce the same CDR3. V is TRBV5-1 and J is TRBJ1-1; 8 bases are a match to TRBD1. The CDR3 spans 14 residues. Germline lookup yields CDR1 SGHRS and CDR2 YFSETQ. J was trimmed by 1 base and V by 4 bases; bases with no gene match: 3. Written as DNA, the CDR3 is TGCGCCAGCAGCCCGGGACAGGCGAACACTGAAGCTTTCTTT. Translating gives CASSPGQANTEAFF. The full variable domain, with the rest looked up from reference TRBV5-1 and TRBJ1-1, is KAGVTQTPRYLIKTRGQQVTLSCSPISGHRSVSWYQQTPGQGLQFLFEYFSETQRNKGNFPGRFSGRQFSNSRSEMNVSTLELGDSALYLCASSPGQANTEAFFGQGTRLTVV.

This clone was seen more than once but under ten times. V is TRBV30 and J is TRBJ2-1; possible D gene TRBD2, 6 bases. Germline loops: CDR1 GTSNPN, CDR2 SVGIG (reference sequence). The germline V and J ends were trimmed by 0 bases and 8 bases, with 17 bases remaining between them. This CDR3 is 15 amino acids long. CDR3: CAWSVNLGGNDEQFF. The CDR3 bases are TGTGCCTGGAGTGTAAATCTAGGAGGGAACGATGAGCAGTTCTTC. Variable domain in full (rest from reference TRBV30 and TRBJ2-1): SQTIHQWPATLVQPVGSPLSLECTVEGTSNPNLYWYRQAAGRGLQLLFYSVGIGQISSEVPQNLSASRPQDRQFILSSKKLLLSDSGFYLCAWSVNLGGNDEQFFGPGTRLTVL.

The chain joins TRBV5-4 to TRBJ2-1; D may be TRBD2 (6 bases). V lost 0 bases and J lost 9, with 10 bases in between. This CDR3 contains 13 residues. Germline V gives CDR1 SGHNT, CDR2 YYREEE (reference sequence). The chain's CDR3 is CASSLVEGGEQFF. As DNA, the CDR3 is TGTGCCAGCAGCTTGGTGGAGGGTGGTGAGCAGTTCTTC. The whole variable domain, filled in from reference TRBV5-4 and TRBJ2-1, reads ETGVTQSPTHLIKTRGQQVTLRCSSQSGHNTVSWYQQALGQGPQFIFQYYREEENGRGNFPPRFSGLQFPNYSSELNVNALELDDSALYLCASSLVEGGEQFFGPGTRLTVL.

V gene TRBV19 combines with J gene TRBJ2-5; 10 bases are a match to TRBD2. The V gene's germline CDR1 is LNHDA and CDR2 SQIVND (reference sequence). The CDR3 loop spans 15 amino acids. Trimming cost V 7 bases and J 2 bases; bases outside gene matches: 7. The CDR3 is CASTQNSGRQETQYF. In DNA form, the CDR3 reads TGTGCCAGTACCCAGAATAGCGGGAGGCAAGAGACCCAGTACTTC.

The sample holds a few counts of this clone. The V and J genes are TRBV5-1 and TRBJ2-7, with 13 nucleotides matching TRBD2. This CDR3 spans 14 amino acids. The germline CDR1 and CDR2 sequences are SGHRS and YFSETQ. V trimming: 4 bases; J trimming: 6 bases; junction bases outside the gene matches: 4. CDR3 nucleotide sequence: TGCGCCAGCAGCAAACTAGCGGGAGGGGCCGAGCAGTACTTC. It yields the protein CASSKLAGGAEQYF.

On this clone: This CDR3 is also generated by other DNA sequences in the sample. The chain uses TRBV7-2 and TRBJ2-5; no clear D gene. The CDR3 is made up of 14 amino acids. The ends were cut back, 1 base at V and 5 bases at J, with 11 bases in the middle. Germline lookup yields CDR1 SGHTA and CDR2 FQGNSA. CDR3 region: CASSLGMGRETQYF. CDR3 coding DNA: TGTGCCAGCAGCTTAGGTATGGGTCGGGAGACCCAGTACTTC.

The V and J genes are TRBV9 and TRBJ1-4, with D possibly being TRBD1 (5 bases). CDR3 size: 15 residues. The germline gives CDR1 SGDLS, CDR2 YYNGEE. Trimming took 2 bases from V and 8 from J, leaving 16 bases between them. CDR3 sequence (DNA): TGTGCCAGCAGCGTGGGCGACAATCGGGACGAAAAACTGTTTTTT. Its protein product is CASSVGDNRDEKLFF.

CDR3 coding DNA: TGTGCCAGCAGTTTTGGGACAGACATATACGAGCAGTACTTC. Encoded protein: CASSFGTDIYEQYF. This chain uses TRBV28 with TRBJ2-7; 7 nucleotides agree with TRBD1. J gave up 4 bases and V 3 bases, and 6 bases lay outside the gene matches. The CDR3 length is 14 residues. Looked up from germline, CDR1 is MDHEN and CDR2 is SYDVKM.

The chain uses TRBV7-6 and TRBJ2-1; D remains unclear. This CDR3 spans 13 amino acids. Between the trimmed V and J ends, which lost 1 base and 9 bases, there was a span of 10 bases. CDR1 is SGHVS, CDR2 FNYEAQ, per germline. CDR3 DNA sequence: TGTGCCAGCAGCTTAGTCCTCGCCGGTGAGCAGTTCTTC. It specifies CASSLVLAGEQFF.

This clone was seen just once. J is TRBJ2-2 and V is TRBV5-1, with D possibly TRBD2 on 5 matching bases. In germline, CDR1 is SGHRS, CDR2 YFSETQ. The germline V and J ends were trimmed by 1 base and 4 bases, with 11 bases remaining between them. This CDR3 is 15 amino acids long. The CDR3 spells CASSLFLARTGELFF. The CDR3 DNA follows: TGCGCCAGCAGCTTGTTCCTAGCTCGCACCGGGGAGCTGTTTTTT.

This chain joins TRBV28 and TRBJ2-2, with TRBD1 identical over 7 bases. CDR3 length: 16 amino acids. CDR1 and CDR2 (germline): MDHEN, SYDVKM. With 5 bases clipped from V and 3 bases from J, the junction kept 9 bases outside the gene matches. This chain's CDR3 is CASSNTGVRDTGELFF. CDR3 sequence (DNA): TGTGCCAGCAGTAACACAGGGGTTCGGGACACCGGGGAGCTGTTTTTT.

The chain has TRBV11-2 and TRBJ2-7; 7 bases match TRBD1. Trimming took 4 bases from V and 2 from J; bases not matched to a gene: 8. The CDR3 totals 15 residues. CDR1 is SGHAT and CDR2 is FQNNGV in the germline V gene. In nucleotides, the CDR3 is TGTGCCAGCAGCTCAGCAGGGGGTTCCACCTACGAGCAGTACTTC. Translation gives CASSSAGGSTYEQYF.